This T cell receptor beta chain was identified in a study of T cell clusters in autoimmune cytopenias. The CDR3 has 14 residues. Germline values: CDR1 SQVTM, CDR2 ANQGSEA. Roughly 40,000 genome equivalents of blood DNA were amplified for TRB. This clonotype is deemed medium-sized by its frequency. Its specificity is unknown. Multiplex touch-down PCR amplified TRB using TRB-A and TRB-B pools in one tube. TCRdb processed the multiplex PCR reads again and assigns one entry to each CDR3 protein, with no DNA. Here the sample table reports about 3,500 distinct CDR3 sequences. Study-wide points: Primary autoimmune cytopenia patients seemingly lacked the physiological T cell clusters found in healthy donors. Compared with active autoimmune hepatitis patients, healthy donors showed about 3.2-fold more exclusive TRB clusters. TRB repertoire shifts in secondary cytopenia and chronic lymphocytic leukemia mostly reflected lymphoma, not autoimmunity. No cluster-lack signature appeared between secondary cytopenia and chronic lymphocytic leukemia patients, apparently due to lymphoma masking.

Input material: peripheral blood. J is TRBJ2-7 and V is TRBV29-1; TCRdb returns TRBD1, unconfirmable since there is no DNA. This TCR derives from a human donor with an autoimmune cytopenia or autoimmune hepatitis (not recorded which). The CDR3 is CSVVGPRGTYEQYF.